The clone carrying this TCR beta chain was seen a handful of times. The V gene's germline CDR1 is GTSNPN and CDR2 SVGIG (reference sequence). The CDR3 has 13 amino acids. Trimming cost V 0 bases and J 0 bases, with 5 bases left between them. Original data processing: Reference gene primer amplification gave estimated nucleated cell counts. Generated by immunoSEQ multiplex PCR, the TCRdb table keeps only in-frame clones and is missing some. From that table come the V and J calls and clone size; the DNA was used to work out D and trimming. Of around 200,000 clones listed, around four fifths are singletons. This sample stems from a study of blood T cell repertoires in COVID-19. Study background: Samples taken during acute and convalescent COVID-19 were collected in the United States, Italy and Spain. Sources were T cells, B-cell-depleted T cells, or PBMCs; the material itself was cDNA or gDNA.

The receptor comes from a middle-aged man with active or convalescent COVID-19. The sample was peripheral blood. The rearrangement uses TRBV30 and TRBJ1-1; D gene uncertain. DNA for the CDR3: TGTGCCTGGAGTGTACTTATGAACACTGAAGCTTTCTTT. Translation: CAWSVLMNTEAFF.